A selection of T cell receptor beta chains follows, all from one sample in a study of shared clonotypes between healthy human individuals. Here immunoSEQ multiplex PCR was the method, and the copy in TCRdb shows in-frame clones only, minus some. The sample shows more than 2 million clones, approximately 94% of them seen only once. Sample: naive CD4+ T cells sorted from blood. The receptor source for this set is a man between 18 and 29 years old in good health. Both conserved end residues are part of each CDR3. The D gene is left open where the match is weak. Clone size, where shown, is once, few, many, or a class for clones that have expanded.

V	D	J	size	DNA	CDR3
TRBV5-1	.	TRBJ1-2	.	TGCGCCAGCAGAAAAGACCCCGTCGGAGTGCCGGGGCGAAGCTATGGCTACACCTTC	CASRKDPVGVPGRSYGYTF
TRBV13	.	TRBJ1-3	once	TGTGCCAGCAGCTTAGACTCCGGGGTCGGAAACACCATATATTTT	CASSLDSGVGNTIYF
TRBV7-6	TRBD1	TRBJ1-3	once	TGTGCCAGCAGCTTCTCGAGGACAGGGCGCTCTGGAAACACCATATATTTT	CASSFSRTGRSGNTIYF
TRBV2	TRBD2	TRBJ2-7	.	TGTGCCAGCCTAGCGGGAGACCGCTCCTACGAGCAGTACTTC	CASLAGDRSYEQYF
TRBV5-1	.	TRBJ2-1	.	TGCGCCAGCAGCTTTAGCGGCCCCTACTACAATGAGCAGTTCTTC	CASSFSGPYYNEQFF
TRBV5-4	.	TRBJ2-3	.	TGTGCCAGCAGCTTGTCGCTCTACTTAGATACGCAGTATTTT	CASSLSLYLDTQYF
TRBV28	TRBD1	TRBJ2-1	once	TGTGCCAGCAGTTTAGACAGGGGGCTTAGTGAGCAGTTCTTC	CASSLDRGLSEQFF
TRBV30	.	TRBJ1-2	.	TGTGCCTGGAGTGTAGAAGGGCAAAGCTCTAACTATGGCTACACCTTC	CAWSVEGQSSNYGYTF
TRBV28	.	TRBJ1-2	.	TGTGCCAGCTACCCCGGTTCAGCTAACTATGGCTACACCTTC	CASYPGSANYGYTF
TRBV9	.	TRBJ2-1	.	TGTGCCAGCAGCACCTGGCCGAACGGGGGTAATGAGCAGTTCTTC	CASSTWPNGGNEQFF
TRBV5-1	TRBD1	TRBJ2-2	.	TGCGCCAGCAGCTTGACAGGGGCGAGCACCGGGGAGCTGTTTTTT	CASSLTGASTGELFF
TRBV5-1	.	TRBJ2-2	.	TGCGCCAGCAGCTTGGATTCCGGAGACACCGGGGAGCTGTTTTTT	CASSLDSGDTGELFF
TRBV11-2	.	TRBJ1-1	.	TGTGCCAGCAGCTTAATCCAGGGTTCAACTGAAGCTTTCTTT	CASSLIQGSTEAFF
TRBV7-9	.	TRBJ1-3	.	TGTGCCAGCAGCTTACCGGGATCCGGAAACACCATATATTTT	CASSLPGSGNTIYF
TRBV11-3	TRBD1	TRBJ2-3	.	TGTGCCAGCAGCTTGGGGGCAGGGGGCTTCGTCACAGATACGCAGTATTTT	CASSLGAGGFVTDTQYF
TRBV11-2	.	TRBJ2-7	.	TGTGCCAGCACCCCCGGGCGCGAGCAGTACTTC	CASTPGREQYF
TRBV5-4	TRBD2	TRBJ2-7	.	TGTGCCAGCAGCTCCGGGACTAGCGGTACACTGTCCTTAATGTTC	CASSSGTSGTLSLMF
TRBV30	.	TRBJ1-1	.	TGTGCCTGGGGTGTTGGAGTGAACACTGAAGCTTTCTTT	CAWGVGVNTEAFF
TRBV6-5	.	TRBJ2-5	.	TGTGCCATCACGGCAGCGGACCAAGAGACCCAGTACTTC	CAITAADQETQYF
TRBV7-2	.	TRBJ2-1	.	TGTGCCAGCAGCTTAGCCAGGGGTCAATACAATGAGCAGTTCTTC	CASSLARGQYNEQFF
TRBV2	TRBD1	TRBJ1-4	.	TGTGCCAGCAAAAGACCGGGACAGGGATTTGAAAAACTGTTTTTT	CASKRPGQGFEKLFF
TRBV19	.	TRBJ2-2	.	TGTGCCACAGCAAGGCCGAGAGTTAACACCGGGGAGCTGTTTTTT	CATARPRVNTGELFF
TRBV7-2	.	TRBJ1-1	.	TGTGCCAGCAGCTTAGTGGGCAGGGGCGTGAACACTGAAGCTTTCTTT	CASSLVGRGVNTEAFF
TRBV5-1	.	TRBJ1-4	.	TGCGCCAGCGCCACTGAGGGATCAACTAATGAAAAACTGTTTTTT	CASATEGSTNEKLFF
TRBV2	.	TRBJ2-1	.	TGTGCCAGCAGTGAATCTACAAGGTGGAACAATGAGCAGTTCTTC	CASSESTRWNNEQFF
TRBV7-2	.	TRBJ2-6	once	TGTGCCAGCAGCTTAGCACCAGCGGGCTCCTCTGGGGCCAACGTCCTGACTTTC	CASSLAPAGSSGANVLTF
TRBV2	.	TRBJ2-1	.	TGTGCCAGCAGTGAGTGGGGGAGCTCCTACAATGAGCAGTTCTTC	CASSEWGSSYNEQFF
TRBV29-1	.	TRBJ2-3	.	TGCAGCGTTCGCGGGATCTACACAGATACGCAGTATTTT	CSVRGIYTDTQYF
TRBV4-1	.	TRBJ2-3	.	TGCGCCAGCAGCCAAGTATTCCTCAGCACAGATACGCAGTATTTT	CASSQVFLSTDTQYF
TRBV30	TRBD2	TRBJ2-1	.	TGTGCCTGGAGTACGAGCGGGAAGAATGAGCAGTTCTTC	CAWSTSGKNEQFF
TRBV5-1	.	TRBJ2-3	.	TGCGCCAGCAAAGCAGGGGGGCCCACAGATACGCAGTATTTT	CASKAGGPTDTQYF
TRBV10-3	.	TRBJ2-3	.	TGTGCCACCGGAGGCAGGGTCACAGATACGCAGTATTTT	CATGGRVTDTQYF
TRBV18	TRBD2	TRBJ2-1	few	TGTGCCAGCTCCAATAGCGGGGAAACCTACAATGAGCAGTTCTTC	CASSNSGETYNEQFF
TRBV5-4	TRBD1	TRBJ1-6	.	TGTGCCAGCAGCTTGGGACAGGGTTTGGGTCATTCACCCCTCCACTTT	CASSLGQGLGHSPLHF
TRBV25-1	TRBD1	TRBJ1-6	.	TGTGCCAGCAGTGAATCGAGGACAGGGTCTCGCGGTTCACCCCTCCACTTT	CASSESRTGSRGSPLHF
TRBV10-3	.	TRBJ1-4	.	TGTGCCACGGGGACTAATGAAAAACTGTTTTTT	CATGTNEKLFF
TRBV29-1	.	TRBJ1-3	.	TGCAGCGTTGAAGATTACGGCTCTGGAAACACCATATATTTT	CSVEDYGSGNTIYF
TRBV6-1	.	TRBJ2-2	.	TGTGCCAGCAGTGGGACAGTCGACACCGGGGAGCTGTTTTTT	CASSGTVDTGELFF
TRBV4-3	TRBD1	TRBJ2-2	.	TGCGCCAGCAGCCACAGACAGGGGGCTAGTACCGGGGAGCTGTTTTTT	CASSHRQGASTGELFF
TRBV10-1	.	TRBJ1-3	few	TGCGCCAGCAGAGAGTCTACTGGAAACACCATATATTTT	CASRESTGNTIYF
TRBV5-1	TRBD2	TRBJ2-5	.	TGCGCCAGCAGCCCGCTAGCGGGGCCACAAGAGACCCAGTACTTC	CASSPLAGPQETQYF
TRBV10-1	.	TRBJ2-3	.	TGCGCCAGCAGTGTTGACCGCACAGATACGCAGTATTTT	CASSVDRTDTQYF
TRBV9	.	TRBJ2-2	.	TGTGCCAGCAGCCCCCGACTAGGCACCGGGGAGCTGTTTTTT	CASSPRLGTGELFF
TRBV18	.	TRBJ1-4	.	TGTGCCAGCTCGAGGGGCGCAACTAATGAAAAACTGTTTTTT	CASSRGATNEKLFF
TRBV6-4	TRBD2	TRBJ2-1	once	TGTGCCAGCAGAAACCTAGCGGGAGGGCCCAATGAGCAGTTCTTC	CASRNLAGGPNEQFF
TRBV6-5	.	TRBJ1-6	once	TGTGCCAGCAGTTCCTCTATACAGGGTTTACCCCTCCACTTT	CASSSSIQGLPLHF
TRBV5-6	.	TRBJ1-5	.	TGTGCCAGCAGCATTGGGGGTAATCAGCCCCAGCATTTT	CASSIGGNQPQHF
TRBV10-3	.	TRBJ2-7	.	TGTGCCATCAAAACGACAGGAAGCTCCTACGAGCAGTACTTC	CAIKTTGSSYEQYF
TRBV11-3	.	TRBJ2-7	.	TGTGCCAGGCCCGGGGTTGGCGCAGGAAGGCATTACGAGCAGTACTTC	CARPGVGAGRHYEQYF
TRBV5-4	.	TRBJ1-6	.	TGTGCCAGCACCACCCTCGGGACAACCCCCTCACCCCTCCACTTT	CASTTLGTTPSPLHF